This is a list of T cell receptor beta chains from one sample in a study of T cells in Graves' hyperthyroidism and ophthalmopathy. TCRdb re-derived calls from the multiplex PCR reads in MiXCR, one entry per CDR3 protein. The table includes hundreds of thousands of distinct CDR3 sequences, roughly 14% detected once. Sequenced sample: blood. These TCRs come from a man between 18 and 35 years old with Graves' ophthalmopathy. Both conserved end residues are part of each CDR3. A D gene is named only where the DNA matches it firmly. A clone size is listed for some rows: how often the clone was seen (once, few, many), or a class if it is expanded.

many | TRBD1 | TRBJ1-6 | TRBV6-1 | TGTGCCAGCAGCCTCACAGGGGATCCAACCCATTCACCCCTCCACTTT | CASSLTGDPTHSPLHF
few | TRBD2 | TRBJ2-1 | TRBV4-1 | TGCGCCAGCAGCCGATTAGCGGGAGGTGTCTATGAGCAGTTCTTC | CASSRLAGGVYEQFF
many | - | TRBJ2-1 | TRBV10-3 | TGTGCCATCAGTGAGTCGACTAGTCTGAAGAATGAGCAGTTCTTC | CAISESTSLKNEQFF
few | - | TRBJ2-3 | TRBV14 | TGTGCCAGCAGCCAAGATTCAGGGAGTTGGAGGGCAGATACGCAGTATTTT | CASSQDSGSWRADTQYF
many | TRBD2 | TRBJ2-7 | TRBV7-2 | TGTGCCAGCAGCTCTGTAGCGGGGGGGCTGGCCGAGCAGTACTTC | CASSSVAGGLAEQYF
many | TRBD1 | TRBJ2-7 | TRBV12-3/TRBV12-4 | TGTGCCAGCAGTTTCGAACAGGGGCGCGCGCAGTACTTC | CASSFEQGRAQYF
many | - | TRBJ1-6 | TRBV24-1 | TGTGCCACCAGTGATCCTCGGACCGATAATTCACCCCTCCACTTT | CATSDPRTDNSPLHF
many | - | TRBJ1-1 | TRBV7-3 | TGTGCCAGCAGCTTAATGGGTAGGGCTGGAATGAACACTGAAGCTTTCTTT | CASSLMGRAGMNTEAFF
- | - | TRBJ2-1 | TRBV19 | TGTGCCAGTAGTATACGGTTGGGGAGCCGCAATGAGCAGTTCTTC | CASSIRLGSRNEQFF
- | - | TRBJ1-5 | TRBV12-3/TRBV12-4 | TGTGCCAGCAGTTTAGTAGGGATTAGCAATCAGCCCCAGCATTTT | CASSLVGISNQPQHF
few | - | TRBJ2-7 | TRBV10-1 | TGCGCCAGCAGTGACTACGGCTACGAGCAGTACTTC | CASSDYGYEQYF
few | - | TRBJ2-2 | TRBV6-9 | TGTGCCAGCAGTTTGGGTAGCCGTCCCGGGGAGCTGTTTTTT | CASSLGSRPGELFF
- | - | TRBJ2-3 | TRBV30 | TGTGCCTGGGGAGGGCCTACAGATACGCAGTATTTT | CAWGGPTDTQYF
few | - | TRBJ2-1 | TRBV5-1 | TGCGCCAGCAGCTTGGGCCCCAACCAGGGGAATGAGCAGTTCTTC | CASSLGPNQGNEQFF
many | TRBD2 | TRBJ2-5 | TRBV18 | TGTGCCAGCTCACCGCAGGGAGGGACCCAAGAGACCCAGTACTTC | CASSPQGGTQETQYF